The clone carrying this T cell receptor (beta chain) turned up a few times. Its antigen remains unknown. An equimolar mix of two oligonucleotides served as the beta constant-region primer for TRBC1 and TRBC2. TCRdb re-derived calls from the UMI-ligation and nested PCR reads in MiXCR, one entry per CDR3 protein. The profile shows tens of thousands of distinct CDR3 sequences, around 14% of them singletons. This record belongs to a study of naive and memory T cell subsets. Study-level points and caveats: In naive cells, over 95% of TCR sequences were seen only once.

Trimming left V 6 bases short and J 6 bases short, with 17 bases between. The CDR3 is made up of 13 amino acids. Germline-derived CDR1 and CDR2 are SQVTM and ANQGSEA. Alpha and beta libraries were amplified separately from the second PCR onward. The origin of this receptor is a human donor in good health. The specimen was central memory CD4+ T cells from blood. V usage is TRBV29-1 and J usage is TRBJ1-1; a possible D gene is TRBD1 (6 bases). The CDR3 nucleotides are TGCAGCGTGAGGCTTTTGGGGGCGGCTGAAGCTTTCTTT. Translated, it gives CSVRLLGAAEAFF.